The next 30 T cell receptor beta chains were all read from a single sample in a study of T cells in Graves' hyperthyroidism and ophthalmopathy (dated 2019 in TCRdb). Library generation was performed with multiplex PCR. The listed sequencing device is Illumina HiSeq 2000. Amplification of TCR beta CDR3 regions was carried out from RNA transcripts. For the first round of RT-PCR on the TCR CDR3, the HTBI primer set was used together with the Qiagen OneStep RT-PCR kit. The raw public reads went through TCRdb reprocessing: fastp at Q25, MiXCR clone calling, in-frame beta chains kept. Merged by CDR3 protein, the rows form single entries marked with the most common genes and DNA. A total of 600,000 or so distinct CDR3 sequences appear in this sample, around 15% of them only once. Together, the top ten hold about 3.8% of the sample. Sequencing used blood. These receptors originate from a woman under 40 with Graves' hyperthyroidism.

This clonotype has a handful of counts. The chain joins TRBV7-2 to TRBJ2-3; 8 bases map to TRBD1. This CDR3 has 15 amino acids. Germline V gene sequence: CDR1 SGHTA, CDR2 FQGNSA. Losses at the gene ends were 5 bases for V and 4 bases for J; bases not matched to a gene: 8. The CDR3 bases are TGTGCCAGCAGCACGACAGGGGCTGGGGCAGATACGCAGTATTTT. It codes for CASSTTGAGADTQYF.

The table lists this clonotype with a few counts. The chain joins TRBV12-3 or TRBV12-4 to TRBJ1-6, with 7 bases that match TRBD1. This CDR3 has 15 amino acids. Losses at the gene ends were 10 bases for V and 7 bases for J; bases not matched to a gene: 13. CDR3 region: CANSRQGGGNSPLHF. In nucleotides, the CDR3 is TGTGCCAACAGCCGACAGGGAGGTGGGAATTCACCCCTCCACTTT.

This clonotype was observed many times. This sequence joins TRBV6-1 and TRBJ1-2; no firm D call. CDR3 length: 12 residues. Trimming took off 6 bases at V and 8 bases at J, with 13 bases between the two ends. Germline V gene data show CDR1 as MNHNS and CDR2 as SASEGT. The CDR3 loop is CASRAARSGYTF. CDR3 sequence (DNA): TGTGCCAGCAGGGCGGCTCGTTCGGGCTACACCTTC.

This chain uses TRBV6-2 or TRBV6-3 with TRBJ2-2; 14 nucleotides align to TRBD2. J gave up 1 base and V 6 bases, and 4 bases lay outside the gene matches. CDR1 and CDR2 from the germline V gene are MNHEY and SVGEGT. The CDR3 runs 17 residues. CDR3: CASSTGTSGRNTGELFF. The CDR3 DNA reads TGTGCCAGCAGCACCGGGACTAGCGGGAGGAACACCGGGGAGCTGTTTTTT.

The V gene is TRBV3-1, the J gene TRBJ1-3; D not resolved. The germline V and J ends were trimmed by 0 bases and 3 bases, with 15 bases remaining between them. The V gene's germline CDR1 is LGHDT and CDR2 YNNKEL (reference sequence). This CDR3 comprises 17 residues. The CDR3 DNA reads TGTGCCAGCAGCCAAGATCCGACAAGACTCTTTGGAAACACCATATATTTT. It translates to CASSQDPTRLFGNTIYF.

This chain links TRBV5-6 with TRBJ2-7; TRBD2 aligns across 8 bases. Germline V gene sequence: CDR1 SGHDT, CDR2 YYEEEE. This CDR3 spans 18 amino acids. V shed 4 bases and J 3 bases; nucleotides not matched to a gene: 18. CDR3 region: CASSTLTSGTRYRYEQYF. CDR3 nucleotide sequence: TGTGCCAGCAGCACCCTAACCTCCGGGACTAGGTATCGCTACGAGCAGTACTTC.

In its sample, this clonotype was seen many times. The J gene is TRBJ2-5, the V gene TRBV11-2; TRBD2 might be the D (6 bases). Trimming removed 5 bases at V and 1 base at J, with 8 bases between. From germline, CDR1 is SGHAT and CDR2 FQNNGV. This CDR3 is 13 amino acids long. The CDR3 region is CASSGLIQETQYF. CDR3 in DNA: TGTGCCAGCAGCGGACTAATCCAAGAGACCCAGTACTTC. Combining the CDR3 with reference TRBV11-2 and TRBJ2-5 gives the whole variable domain EAGVAQSPRYKIIEKRQSVAFWCNPISGHATLYWYQQILGQGPKLLIQFQNNGVVDDSQLPKDRFSAERLKGVDSTLKIQPAKLEDSAVYLCASSGLIQETQYFGPGTRLLVL.

This clonotype was seen more than once but under ten times. The chain has TRBV20-1 and TRBJ1-5, with D unresolved. Germline lookup yields CDR1 DFQATT and CDR2 SNEGSKA (reference sequence). V was trimmed by 6 bases and J by 7 bases, leaving 13 bases between them. This CDR3 spans 12 amino acids. The CDR3 sequence is CSATMGSQPQHF. DNA for the CDR3: TGCAGTGCCACGATGGGTTCACAGCCCCAGCATTTT.

This clonotype was recorded many times. This rearrangement joins TRBV10-3 to TRBJ2-7, with a weak D call TRBD2 (6 bases). The V gene lost 6 bases and the J gene lost 9 bases, with 15 bases spanning the gap. Germline V gives CDR1 ENHRY, CDR2 SYGVKD. The CDR3 extends over 12 amino acids. As DNA, the CDR3 is TGTGCCATCAGATCCTCGGCGGGGTGGCAGTACTTC. This gives the protein CAIRSSAGWQYF.

This clonotype was observed at least ten times. CDR3 DNA sequence: TGTGCCAGCAGCTTAGCCTTGGCCTACTCCTACGAGCAGTACTTC. Its translation: CASSLALAYSYEQYF. The rearrangement links TRBV11-2 to TRBJ2-7; D unclear. Trimming shortened V by 1 base and J by 0 bases, and 10 bases separated the two germline ends. The germline gives CDR1 SGHAT, CDR2 FQNNGV. CDR3 length equals 15 residues.

This clonotype was observed a handful of times. The chain uses TRBV3-2 and TRBJ2-5. TRBV3-2 is classified as a pseudogene. This CDR3 is 12 amino acids long. The DNA for the CDR3 is TGTGCCAGCAGCCAAGAGCTAGAGACCCAGTACTTC. This sequence encodes CASSQELETQYF.

In this sample, this clonotype turned up a few times. The rearrangement links TRBV7-9 to TRBJ1-2; the match to TRBD1 covers 9 bases. The V segment lost 5 bases and the J segment 7 bases; nucleotides outside the gene matches: 8. Germline V gene sequence: CDR1 SEHNR, CDR2 FQNEAQ (reference sequence). This CDR3 is built from 14 residues. The CDR3 region has the DNA TGTGCCAGCAGCCCACAGGGGGCATCGGGTGGCTACACCTTC. Amino acid sequence: CASSPQGASGGYTF.

J is TRBJ1-2 and V is TRBV6-1, with TRBD1 matching 8 bases. This CDR3 comprises 14 residues. J lost 2 bases, V lost 8 bases, and 7 bases had no gene match. Germline V CDR1 and CDR2: MNHNS, SASEGT. The CDR3 spells CASLDRQGNYGYTF. In DNA form, the CDR3 reads TGTGCCAGCCTCGATAGACAGGGGAACTATGGCTACACCTTC.

There are many counts of this clonotype. The rearrangement joins TRBV11-2 to TRBJ2-3, with 12 bases lining up with TRBD2. The ends lost 5 bases at V and 3 bases at J; junction bases unmatched: 3. Germline V gene lookup returns CDR1 SGHAT and CDR2 FQNNGV. CDR3 length equals 15 residues. CDR3 in amino acids: CASSPGTSGTDTQYF. CDR3 nucleotides: TGTGCCAGCAGCCCGGGGACTAGCGGGACAGATACGCAGTATTTT. Full variable domain (outside the CDR3, taken from reference TRBV11-2 and TRBJ2-3): EAGVAQSPRYKIIEKRQSVAFWCNPISGHATLYWYQQILGQGPKLLIQFQNNGVVDDSQLPKDRFSAERLKGVDSTLKIQPAKLEDSAVYLCASSPGTSGTDTQYFGPGTRLTVL.

At least ten counts were recorded for this clonotype. The chain links TRBV27 to TRBJ2-7; D perhaps matches TRBD1 (5 bases). CDR1 MNHEY and CDR2 SMNVEV come from the germline V gene (reference sequence). The CDR3 consists of 16 residues. Trimming cost V 3 bases and J 2 bases, with 17 bases left between them. CDR3 residues: CASSFSLRQSTYEQYF. CDR3 coding DNA: TGTGCCAGCAGTTTCTCACTTAGACAGAGCACCTACGAGCAGTACTTC.

J is TRBJ2-3 and V is TRBV10-3; no reliable D call. The CDR3 sequence is 11 residues long. V lost 4 bases, J lost 5 bases, and 4 bases lay in between. Germline V lookup: CDR1 ENHRY, CDR2 SYGVKD. The CDR3 sequence is CAISAKDTQYF. CDR3 in DNA: TGTGCCATCAGTGCGAAAGATACGCAGTATTTT.

This clonotype was picked up many times. V gene TRBV28 combines with J gene TRBJ2-1; 8 bases agree with TRBD1. The CDR3 consists of 16 residues. Germline CDR1 reads MDHEN; CDR2 reads SYDVKM. With V trimmed by 5 bases and J by 0 bases, 6 bases remained unmatched. CDR3 DNA sequence: TGTGCCAGCAGTAAGGGACAGGCAAGCTCCTACAATGAGCAGTTCTTC. It is translated as CASSKGQASSYNEQFF.

This sequence joins TRBV18 and TRBJ1-1; weak D call: TRBD1 (6 bases). Deletions cut 10 bases from V and 0 bases from J, with 18 bases between. This CDR3 has 15 residues. Germline CDR1 is KGHSH and CDR2 is LQKENI. This CDR3 reads CATTGSNLLNTEAFF. The CDR3 region has the DNA TGTGCCACCACAGGGTCTAATTTACTGAACACTGAAGCTTTCTTT.

This clonotype was recorded many times. This chain connects TRBV6-1 to TRBJ1-5; D is possibly TRBD1 (5 bases). Trimming removed 6 bases at V and 0 bases at J, with 15 bases between. The CDR3 extends over 16 amino acids. CDR1 is MNHNS and CDR2 is SASEGT in the germline V gene. The CDR3 bases are TGTGCCAGCAGGCCAATCCAGGGATATAGCAATCAGCCCCAGCATTTT. It specifies CASRPIQGYSNQPQHF.

In its sample, this clonotype was seen a few times. V gene TRBV28 combines with J gene TRBJ1-2, with TRBD1 matching 7 bases. The CDR3 has 12 amino acids. The V and J ends lost 6 bases and 8 bases, in that order; junction bases with no gene match: 6. Looked up from germline, CDR1 is MDHEN and CDR2 is SYDVKM. This CDR3 reads CASRTDRVGYTF. CDR3 nucleotides: TGTGCCAGCAGGACTGACAGGGTCGGCTACACCTTC.

In this sample, this clonotype turned up many times. The chain recombines TRBV6-2 or TRBV6-3 with TRBJ2-7, with D possibly being TRBD2 (5 bases). Per the germline V gene, CDR1 is MNHEY and CDR2 is SVGEGT. Trimming pared 5 bases from V and 2 bases from J, leaving 16 bases between. This CDR3 has 15 amino acids. The CDR3 DNA sequence: TGTGCCAGCAGTACTAAGGGAGTTCTGACCTACGAGCAGTACTTC. Protein sequence: CASSTKGVLTYEQYF.

This clonotype was detected a few times. The J gene is TRBJ2-7, the V gene TRBV9; D is uncertain. The CDR3 contains 14 residues. V was cut by 4 bases and J by 0 bases, with 11 bases left in between. Germline V lookup: CDR1 SGDLS, CDR2 YYNGEE. The CDR3 bases are TGTGCCAGCAGCACCTCCGAAAGCTCCTACGAGCAGTACTTC. Its translation is CASSTSESSYEQYF.

This clonotype was seen only a few times. This chain links TRBV20-1 with TRBJ2-7; no definite D call. CDR3 size: 14 residues. Germline CDR1 DFQATT, CDR2 SNEGSKA (reference sequence). Trimming shortened V by 6 bases and J by 0 bases, and 15 bases separated the two germline ends. CDR3 DNA sequence: TGCAGTGCCCCCCGACCGACACTCTCCTACGAGCAGTACTTC. Translating gives CSAPRPTLSYEQYF.

This clonotype was counted between two and nine times. The V gene is TRBV11-2, the J gene TRBJ1-6; 7 bases line up with TRBD1. Trimming cost V 2 bases and J 4 bases; bases outside gene matches: 8. CDR1 is SGHAT and CDR2 is FQNNGV in the germline V gene. CDR3 length: 17 residues. Written as DNA, the CDR3 is TGTGCCAGCAGCTTAAAGACAGGGAGGCTTTATAATTCACCCCTCCACTTT. Its protein product is CASSLKTGRLYNSPLHF. The entire variable domain, with the rest obtained from reference TRBV11-2 and TRBJ1-6, is as follows: EAGVAQSPRYKIIEKRQSVAFWCNPISGHATLYWYQQILGQGPKLLIQFQNNGVVDDSQLPKDRFSAERLKGVDSTLKIQPAKLEDSAVYLCASSLKTGRLYNSPLHFGNGTRLTVT.

This clonotype was counted ten times or more. The DNA of the CDR3 is TGTGCCAGCAGTTTCGCGGGAGGGCCACACAATGAGCAGTTCTTC. Its protein is CASSFAGGPHNEQFF. This sequence joins TRBV28 and TRBJ2-1; 9 bases are shared with TRBD2. The germline CDR1 and CDR2 sequences are MDHEN and SYDVKM. The trim removed 3 bases at V and 5 bases at J, leaving 5 bases unmatched. The CDR3 runs to 15 residues. The complete variable domain, with remaining parts taken from reference TRBV28 and TRBJ2-1, reads DVKVTQSSRYLVKRTGEKVFLECVQDMDHENMFWYRQDPGLGLRLIYFSYDVKMKEKGDIPEGYSVSREKKERFSLILESASTNQTSMYLCASSFAGGPHNEQFFGPGTRLTVL.

This clonotype has just a few counts. The J gene is TRBJ2-7, the V gene TRBV20-1; D might be TRBD2 (6 bases). This CDR3 contains 15 residues. Germline-derived CDR1 and CDR2 are DFQATT and SNEGSKA (reference sequence). V was pared by 0 bases and J by 1 base, with 13 bases between. The CDR3 coding sequence is TGCAGTGCTAGAGATCGGGGGAGCGTTTCCTACGAGCAGTACTTC. Protein: CSARDRGSVSYEQYF.

CDR3 bases: TGCGCCAGCAGCCAAGAATTACAGGTCGGGAACACTGAAGCTTTCTTT. It encodes CASSQELQVGNTEAFF. The chain links TRBV4-3 to TRBJ1-1, with a tentative D call TRBD1 (5 bases). This CDR3 is built from 16 residues. Germline V lookup: CDR1 LGHNA, CDR2 YSLEER. The V end lost 0 bases, the J end lost 1 base, and 12 bases lay between the germline ends.

This clonotype was detected ten times or more. The chain employs TRBV28 and TRBJ1-1; possible D gene TRBD1, 5 bases. The CDR3 covers 14 residues. Deletions cut 5 bases from V and 6 bases from J, with 16 bases between. Germline-derived CDR1 and CDR2 are MDHEN and SYDVKM. The CDR3 bases are TGTGCCAGCAGTATTTCAGGGCCCGTCGCTGAAGCTTTCTTT. Amino acids: CASSISGPVAEAFF.

This clonotype appeared many times. V is TRBV6-2 or TRBV6-3 and J is TRBJ2-1; possibly TRBD1 for D (5 bases). This CDR3 spans 13 amino acids. Trimming removed 0 bases at V and 5 bases at J, with 5 bases between. Germline V gene lookup returns CDR1 MNHEY and CDR2 SVGEGT. The CDR3, as DNA: TGTGCCAGCAGTTACTCGGACAACAATGAGCAGTTCTTC. Its translation: CASSYSDNNEQFF.

This clonotype was seen only a few times. The J gene is TRBJ1-2, the V gene TRBV6-1; 10 positions match TRBD1. V trimming: 4 bases; J trimming: 5 bases; junction bases outside the gene matches: 10. This CDR3 has 16 residues. Germline V gene sequence: CDR1 MNHNS, CDR2 SASEGT. The CDR3 nucleotides are TGTGCCAGCAGTGGGGGGACAGGGGTGGTTGGTTATGGCTACACCTTC. Encoded protein: CASSGGTGVVGYGYTF.